A selection of T cell receptor beta chains follows, all from one sample in a study of CD8 T cells in Susac syndrome. TCRdb ran MiXCR on the immunoSEQ multiplex PCR reads and lists one entry per CDR3 protein. The profile covers around 140,000 distinct CDR3 sequences, with roughly 80% appearing a single time and roughly 0.5% taken by the ten largest. The sample was CD8+ T cells from PBMCs. The receptor set was obtained from a human donor with multiple sclerosis. CDR3s include the opening cysteine and the closing phenylalanine or tryptophan.

v_call | cdr3_length | cdr3_aa
TRBV12-3/TRBV12-4 | 16 | CASRERSGSSYNEQFF
TRBV7-9 | 14 | CASSLTDSNQPQHF
TRBV28 | 12 | CASSFGSTEQFF
TRBV6-2/TRBV6-3 | 15 | CASNQAGHIQETQYF
TRBV19 | 14 | CASSIWAGNTEAFF
TRBV5-5 | 17 | CASSPGIQVIFPGEQFF
TRBV28 | 14 | CASSFRGTTDTQYF
TRBV27 | 15 | CASSSQQGYNSPLHF
TRBV24-1 | 16 | CATSDPDGVAAEKLFF
TRBV7-2 | 18 | CASSLEASLGYYTGELFF
TRBV19 | 14 | CASNEPLGNQPQHF
TRBV30 | 13 | CACRGIPPDEQYF
TRBV7-9 | 15 | CASSLGTGGIYGYTF
TRBV4-1 | 12 | CASSQGPGEAFF
TRBV2 | 13 | CASDIFPLREAFF
TRBV19 | 14 | CASSIRDRNQPQHF
TRBV7-9 | 16 | CASSSNRGELQETQYF
TRBV7-9 | 15 | CASSLGLAGADEQFF
TRBV7-3 | 15 | CASSLIRRGAGELFF
TRBV14 | 18 | CASSQESQWLSSYNEQFF
TRBV5-1 | 13 | CASSSTGGYEQYF
TRBV4-1 | 12 | CASSHGRGELFF
TRBV25-1 | 14 | CASSLEGDGQPQHF
TRBV7-9 | 15 | CASSPRGAGADTQYF
TRBV2 | 14 | CASVGAGSNQPQHF
TRBV2 | 15 | CATRRGPRGEETQYF
TRBV6-2/TRBV6-3 | 22 | CASSFGSRDSGRLFRSYNEQFF
TRBV5-1 | 14 | CASSPRSAFNEQFF
TRBV7-3 | 14 | CASSPGTGGETQYF
TRBV28 | 14 | CASSGRFSNQPQHF
TRBV7-2 | 18 | CASSFRSGGHLAKNIQYF
TRBV28 | 17 | CASSSPTTGTVNSPLHF
TRBV25-1 | 14 | CASSLDRGLDTQYF
TRBV9 | 16 | CASSLSDDIGGEKLFF
TRBV7-9 | 18 | CASSSPTGDNTPNYGYTF
TRBV18 | 16 | CASSPSRTYHNQPQHF
TRBV7-9 | 16 | CASSSGLAGDKNIQYF
TRBV7-2 | 17 | CASSQDSVPLSGNTIYF
TRBV20-1 | 15 | CSAPKRESDTGELFF
TRBV5-1 | 11 | CASSPGGEAFF
TRBV18 | 15 | CASSLEEGGVYGYTF
TRBV24-1 | 18 | CATSDRWAGRPNTGELFF
TRBV4-2 | 14 | CASSTHSSDYGYTF